This entry describes one TCR beta chain. The antigen is undetermined. This sample is drawn from a study of T cell responses to AZD1222 COVID-19 vaccine. Regarding the study as a whole: Unmutated regions of variants are reportedly targeted by nearly half of spike-specific TCRs. It was only after the peak T cell response that any repertoires were sampled.

Germline CDR1 SGHAT, CDR2 FQNNGV. This CDR3 spans 15 amino acids. Trimming took off 5 bases at V and 10 bases at J, with 18 bases between the two ends. TCRdb's table, derived via immunoSEQ multiplex PCR, lists solely in-frame clones and lacks some. Among approximately 120,000 clones listed, 88% were seen once. The source is an adult who received the AZD1222 COVID-19 vaccine. This chain connects TRBV11-2 to TRBJ1-6; D might be TRBD1 (6 bases). The sequences come from peripheral blood, collected 28 days after the second AZD1222 dose. This chain's CDR3 is CASSPRGTLQSPLHF. DNA of the CDR3: TGTGCCAGCAGCCCCAGGGGAACCCTTCAATCACCCCTCCACTTT. The whole variable domain, remainder taken from reference TRBV11-2 and TRBJ1-6, is EAGVAQSPRYKIIEKRQSVAFWCNPISGHATLYWYQQILGQGPKLLIQFQNNGVVDDSQLPKDRFSAERLKGVDSTLKIQPAKLEDSAVYLCASSPRGTLQSPLHFGNGTRLTVT.